The clone carrying this T cell receptor beta chain was seen repeatedly, ten times or more. The sample comes from a study of blood T cells in healthy people across ages. A second PCR, run for roughly 7 to 12 cycles, used a sample-barcoded 5' primer plus a J-beta primer mix. In TCRdb, the 5' RACE reads were re-called with MiXCR into one record per CDR3 protein. The table includes 450,000 to 700,000 distinct CDR3 sequences, approximately 30% detected once. Sequencing input: blood. The sequence was collected from a woman in her 70s in good health.

CDR3 loop: CSQGGTGRGYTF. The CDR3 DNA is TGCAGTCAGGGGGGGACAGGGCGAGGCTACACCTTC. V gene TRBV20-1 combines with J gene TRBJ1-2, with TRBD1 identical over 9 bases. Germline V gene data show CDR1 as DFQATT and CDR2 as SNEGSKA (reference sequence). Trimming took 8 bases from V and 8 from J; bases not matched to a gene: 9. This CDR3 is 12 amino acids long.